A single sample is the source of the 12 T cell receptor beta chains below, sequenced in a study of T-cell reconstitution after alpha-beta-depleted transplantation in children. During its preparation, the TCRbeta library received unique molecular identifiers. TCRdb independently ran MiXCR on the PCR reads; one entry per CDR3 protein. The data hold approximately 400,000 distinct CDR3 sequences, with around 9.9% observed a single time. Sequenced material: PBMCs from the stem cell graft donor, taken from the stem cell graft. The receptors derive from a human donor who donated a stem cell graft to a child with acute myeloid leukemia.

The chain recombines TRBV28 with TRBJ2-3; TRBD1 is a possible D gene (5 bases). Trimming cost V 0 bases and J 0 bases, with 10 bases left between them. The CDR3 covers 16 residues. The V gene's germline CDR1 is MDHEN and CDR2 SYDVKM. The CDR3 protein is CASSLWTVGSTDTQYF. The CDR3 nucleotides are TGTGCCAGCAGTTTATGGACAGTGGGCAGCACAGATACGCAGTATTTT.

This clonotype appeared many times. V gene TRBV28 combines with J gene TRBJ2-7; D may be TRBD1 (5 bases). The V end lost 5 bases, the J end lost 6 bases, and 14 bases lay between the germline ends. Germline CDR1 reads MDHEN; CDR2 reads SYDVKM. The CDR3 extends over 13 amino acids. CDR3 nucleotides: TGTGCCAGCAGTCTTCAGGGTTTCGGCGAGCAGTACTTC. Its translation: CASSLQGFGEQYF.

This clonotype showed up just once. The CDR3 DNA reads as TGTGCCAGCAGCCAAGACAGGGGGTCTGCCTATGGCTACACCTTC. It translates to CASSQDRGSAYGYTF. V is TRBV4-2 and J is TRBJ1-2; 7 nucleotides match TRBD1. The CDR3 runs 15 residues. After removal of 0 bases from V and 4 bases from J, the junction contained 5 bases not matched to a gene. Germline loops: CDR1 LGHNA, CDR2 YNFKEQ.

In this sample, this clonotype turned up many times. The chain couples TRBV5-1 to TRBJ1-3; no definite D call. Trimming stripped 0 bases from V and 0 bases from J, with 10 bases between. The germline V gene encodes CDR1 SGHRS and CDR2 YFSETQ. This CDR3 comprises 16 residues. DNA of the CDR3: TGCGCCAGCAGCTTGGACCCAGGCAACTCTGGAAACACCATATATTTT. As protein: CASSLDPGNSGNTIYF. The variable domain in full, with the rest retrieved from reference TRBV5-1 and TRBJ1-3, is KAGVTQTPRYLIKTRGQQVTLSCSPISGHRSVSWYQQTPGQGLQFLFEYFSETQRNKGNFPGRFSGRQFSNSRSEMNVSTLELGDSALYLCASSLDPGNSGNTIYFGEGSWLTVV.

This clonotype was counted at least ten times. This chain joins TRBV29-1 and TRBJ2-2; D assignment may be TRBD1 or TRBD2 (5 bases each). Germline-derived CDR1 and CDR2 are SQVTM and ANQGSEA. The V end was cut by 2 bases, the J end by 2 bases, with 12 bases between. The CDR3 has 15 amino acids. CDR3 bases: TGCAGCGTTGAATTGGGGACGGCTAACACCGGGGAGCTGTTTTTT. Protein: CSVELGTANTGELFF.

This clonotype was counted ten times or more. The genes are TRBV4-2 and TRBJ2-5; 8 bases are shared with TRBD2. CDR3 length equals 15 residues. The J segment lost 5 bases and the V segment lost 1 base, leaving 6 bases of the junction unmatched. The V gene's germline CDR1 is LGHNA and CDR2 YNFKEQ. The DNA for the CDR3 is TGTGCCAGCAGCCAAGTCGGGAGGGCCTTGGAGACCCAGTACTTC. This gives the protein CASSQVGRALETQYF.

This clonotype was counted many times. The V gene is TRBV12-3 or TRBV12-4, the J gene TRBJ2-4; D remains ambiguous. Deletions cut 1 base from V and 0 bases from J, with 1 base between. This CDR3 contains 13 residues. The chain's CDR3 is CASSLEAKNIQYF. CDR3 nucleotide sequence: TGTGCCAGCAGTTTAGAAGCCAAAAACATTCAGTACTTC.

This clonotype was detected only a few times. The genes are TRBV12-3 or TRBV12-4 and TRBJ2-6; D is uncertain. The germline V and J ends were trimmed by 3 bases and 15 bases, with 21 bases remaining between them. The CDR3 contains 15 residues. In DNA form, the CDR3 reads TGTGCCAGCAGTTTTATCGGCGGACCCCGGGCTGGCCTGACTTTC. Translating gives CASSFIGGPRAGLTF.

This clonotype was seen more than once but under ten times. The J gene is TRBJ2-1, the V gene TRBV29-1; D not resolved. The CDR3 covers 12 residues. V was cut by 4 bases and J by 6 bases, with 10 bases left in between. The germline CDR1 and CDR2 sequences are SQVTM and ANQGSEA. In DNA, the CDR3 is TGCAGCGTTGGGCCAGGAATCAATGAGCAGTTCTTC. Its protein product is CSVGPGINEQFF.

This clonotype has a handful of counts. The rearrangement joins TRBV6-2 or TRBV6-3 to TRBJ2-1; possibly TRBD1 for D (5 bases). CDR1 is MNHEY, CDR2 SVGEGT, per germline. This CDR3 contains 15 residues. The V gene lost 2 bases and the J gene lost 2 bases, with 10 bases spanning the gap. This chain's CDR3 is CASSYGARTYNEQFF. Written as DNA, the CDR3 is TGTGCCAGCAGTTACGGGGCTAGAACCTACAATGAGCAGTTCTTC.

This clonotype showed up many times. CDR3 coding DNA: TGTGCCAGCAGCTGGACAGGGCCTAATGAAAAACTGTTTTTT. Translation: CASSWTGPNEKLFF. V usage is TRBV5-8 and J usage is TRBJ1-4, with 8 positions matching TRBD1. CDR1 SGHTS and CDR2 YDEGEE come from the germline V gene. This CDR3 has 14 amino acids. Trimming took 3 bases from V and 3 from J; bases not matched to a gene: 1.

The gene calls are TRBV20-1 and TRBJ2-5; D might be TRBD1 (6 bases). The CDR3 is made up of 12 amino acids. Between the trimmed V and J ends, which lost 4 bases and 3 bases, there was a span of 9 bases. Germline V gene data show CDR1 as DFQATT and CDR2 as SNEGSKA (reference sequence). The CDR3 sequence: CSAKDSKETQYF. The DNA of the CDR3 is TGCAGTGCTAAGGACAGCAAAGAGACCCAGTACTTC.